Below, 4 T cell receptor beta chains from the same sample are listed, as sequenced in a study of cytomegalovirus exposure and HLA in healthy donors (dated 2017 in TCRdb). The method was the immunoSEQ multiplex PCR assay. The multiplex PCR relied on a mix of 60 forward primers for TCR Vbeta segments and 13 reverse primers for TCR Jbeta segments. Imported from immuneACCESS, the table was reduced by TCRdb to in-frame sequences with V and J called. These copies leave out some clones; in studies compared against another copy, an unresolved V gene accounts for under half, and the cause of the remainder is not known. For this sample there are hundreds of thousands of clones; around four fifths appear just once. The ten biggest clones cover roughly 0.7% of the sample. Sequencing was carried out using PBMCs. The source of these receptors is a boy between 2 and 10 years old in good health and CMV-seronegative.

This clone was detected only once. This chain connects TRBV5-1 to TRBJ1-1, with D possibly being TRBD1 (5 bases). The V gene lost 6 bases and the J gene lost 8 bases, with 11 bases spanning the gap. Germline-derived CDR1 and CDR2 are SGHRS and YFSETQ. The CDR3 totals 11 residues. Written as DNA, the CDR3 is TGCGCCAGCAAATTGGGGCGAGAAGCTTTCTTT. Amino acid sequence: CASKLGREAFF.

CDR3 nucleotides: TGTGCCAGCAGTCCACAGGGGGGGGACTACGAGCAGTACTTC. It yields the protein CASSPQGGDYEQYF. The chain carries TRBV6-6 and TRBJ2-7; D possibly corresponds to TRBD1 (8 bases). The V end was cut by 5 bases, the J end by 3 bases, with 14 bases between. The CDR3 has 14 amino acids. Germline CDR1 MNHNY, CDR2 SVGAGI (reference sequence).

V is TRBV9 and J is TRBJ1-2; weak D call: TRBD1 (5 bases). V was clipped by 4 bases and J by 3 bases, with 19 bases between them. From germline, CDR1 is SGDLS and CDR2 YYNGEE. The CDR3 has 16 residues. CDR3 nucleotide sequence: TGTGCCAGCAGCCCTAGCTGGGGAGGGGCGGACTATGGCTACACCTTC. It yields the protein CASSPSWGGADYGYTF.

The chain uses TRBV13 and TRBJ2-7; D possibly corresponds to TRBD2 (5 bases). Trimming took off 5 bases at V and 3 bases at J, with 8 bases between the two ends. The CDR3 totals 12 residues. CDR1 and CDR2 (germline): PRHDT, FYEKMQ (reference sequence). In DNA, the CDR3 is TGTGCCAGCAGCCAAGAGGGCTACGAGCAGTACTTC. The encoded protein is CASSQEGYEQYF.